A selection of T cell receptor beta chains follows, all from one sample in a study of chemoradiotherapy in HPV16-positive cancers. Assay used: immunoSEQ multiplex PCR; TCRdb lists only in-frame clones, some missing. Of about 53,000 clones in the sample, roughly nine tenths are singletons; the top ten hold less than 3.5%. Sequenced material: blood, taken from a patient who underwent chemoradiotherapy. Receptors originate from a human donor with HPV-associated anogenital cancer. Both conserved end residues are part of each CDR3. A D gene is named only where the DNA matches it firmly. For some rows the clone size is stated as once, few or many, or as a class when expanded; others skip it.

once	TRBV11-2	TRBJ2-5	.	CASSLDQGEERTQYF	TGTGCCAGCAGCTTAGATCAGGGTGAGGAGCGGACCCAGTACTTC
.	TRBV5-6	TRBJ1-5	.	CASSRAGTEVNQPQHF	TGTGCCAGCAGCCGCGCCGGGACGGAGGTTAATCAGCCCCAGCATTTT
.	TRBV10-3	TRBJ2-2	.	CAITETANTGELFF	TGTGCCATCACGGAGACGGCGAACACCGGGGAGCTGTTTTTT
.	TRBV7-2	TRBJ2-1	.	CASTAENEQFF	TGTGCCAGCACTGCGGAGAATGAGCAGTTCTTC
.	TRBV2	TRBJ1-1	.	CASSEQLNTEAFF	TGTGCCAGCAGTGAACAGCTGAACACTGAAGCTTTCTTT
.	TRBV11-2	TRBJ2-5	.	CASSLTGARETQYF	TGTGCCAGCAGCTTAACGGGGGCTCGGGAGACCCAGTACTTC
.	TRBV27	TRBJ2-1	.	CASSLPPRNEQFF	TGTGCCAGCAGTTTACCCCCTCGCAATGAGCAGTTCTTC
.	TRBV27	TRBJ2-1	TRBD1	CASTPTGTNTYNEQFF	TGTGCCAGCACTCCGACAGGGACAAACACCTACAATGAGCAGTTCTTC
.	TRBV7-6	TRBJ2-7	.	CASSLGQGTYEQYF	TGTGCCAGCAGCTTAGGCCAGGGCACCTACGAGCAGTACTTC
.	TRBV7-8	TRBJ2-7	.	CASSPGASAGYEQYF	TGTGCCAGCAGCCCCGGGGCCAGCGCAGGATACGAGCAGTACTTC
.	TRBV5-1	TRBJ2-5	TRBD2	CASSLVAGGPPETQYF	TGCGCCAGCAGCTTGGTGGCGGGGGGGCCCCCAGAGACCCAGTACTTC
.	TRBV30	TRBJ1-2	TRBD1	CAWSFRGRGLYGYTF	TGTGCCTGGAGTTTCAGGGGGCGAGGTCTTTATGGCTACACCTTC
.	TRBV7-9	TRBJ1-4	TRBD1	CASSLAAGGEKLFF	TGTGCCAGCAGCTTAGCGGCAGGGGGCGAAAAACTGTTTTTT
.	TRBV20-1	TRBJ1-1	.	CSASRGREAFF	TGCAGTGCTAGTAGGGGTAGGGAAGCTTTCTTT
.	TRBV2	TRBJ2-5	TRBD1	CASSEARTGRETQYF	TGTGCCAGCAGTGAAGCGCGGACAGGGCGAGAGACCCAGTACTTC
.	TRBV5-4	TRBJ2-7	.	CASSLSGPLSYEQYF	TGTGCCAGCAGCTTGAGCGGGCCTCTCTCCTACGAGCAGTACTTC
.	TRBV7-2	TRBJ1-1	.	CASSPFQGRAEAFF	TGTGCCAGCAGCCCCTTCCAGGGGAGGGCTGAAGCTTTCTTT
.	TRBV7-8	TRBJ1-3	TRBD1	CASSSKTGTDLSGNTIYF	TGTGCCAGCAGCTCTAAGACAGGGACCGACCTCTCTGGAAACACCATATATTTT
.	TRBV6-5	TRBJ2-7	TRBD2	CASSRGLAAEQYF	TGTGCCAGCAGTAGGGGACTAGCGGCTGAGCAGTACTTC
.	TRBV4-2	TRBJ1-2	.	CASSLAAGDFYGYTF	TGTGCCAGCAGCTTGGCGGCAGGGGACTTTTATGGCTACACCTTC
.	TRBV14	TRBJ1-4	.	CASSPFDWSTNEKLFF	TGTGCCAGCAGCCCCTTCGACTGGTCAACTAATGAAAAACTGTTTTTT
.	TRBV7-2	TRBJ2-7	.	CASSLSRGDFYEQYF	TGTGCCAGCAGCTTATCTCGAGGAGATTTTTACGAGCAGTACTTC
.	TRBV6-1	TRBJ2-7	TRBD1	CASSLHRDSPYEQYF	TGTGCCAGCAGTTTACATCGGGACAGTCCCTACGAGCAGTACTTC
.	TRBV7-9	TRBJ1-5	.	CASSLSEGPNQPQHF	TGTGCCAGCAGCTTAAGCGAGGGGCCCAATCAGCCCCAGCATTTT
few	TRBV6-6	TRBJ1-6	.	CASSYVQPNSPLHF	TGTGCCAGCAGTTACGTACAACCTAATTCACCCCTCCACTTT
.	TRBV5-8	TRBJ2-1	.	CASSVLVWVEQFF	TGTGCCAGCAGCGTCCTGGTCTGGGTTGAGCAGTTCTTC
.	TRBV10-3	TRBJ1-3	.	CAISPGLNSGNTIYF	TGTGCCATCAGTCCCGGTCTCAACTCTGGAAACACCATATATTTT
few	TRBV2	TRBJ2-7	.	CASSSTRYEQYF	TGTGCCAGCAGCTCGACCCGCTACGAGCAGTACTTC
once	TRBV18	TRBJ2-5	.	CASSPGGTQYF	TGTGCCAGCTCACCGGGTGGAACCCAGTACTTC
.	TRBV25-1	TRBJ1-4	.	CASSESGVGEKLFF	TGTGCCAGCAGTGAGTCAGGGGTAGGGGAAAAACTGTTTTTT
.	TRBV6-5	TRBJ2-3	TRBD1	CASSYGDSPASDTQYF	TGTGCCAGCAGTTACGGGGACAGCCCTGCGTCGGATACGCAGTATTTT
once	TRBV13	TRBJ2-1	.	CASSQASRNEQFF	TGCGCCAGCAGCCAGGCTTCACGGAATGAGCAGTTCTTC
.	TRBV19	TRBJ1-6	.	CASSAETPSSYNSPLHF	TGTGCCAGTAGTGCTGAAACCCCGAGCTCCTATAATTCACCCCTCCACTTT
.	TRBV7-2	TRBJ2-3	TRBD1	CASSTGVRDTQYF	TGTGCCAGCAGCACAGGGGTTAGGGATACGCAGTATTTT
.	TRBV7-9	TRBJ1-4	.	CASSQDTATNEKLFF	TGTGCCAGCAGCCAAGACACTGCAACTAATGAAAAACTGTTTTTT
.	TRBV5-4	TRBJ1-1	TRBD1	CASSNRGRDTEAFF	TGTGCCAGCAGCAACAGGGGGCGTGACACTGAAGCTTTCTTT
.	TRBV18	TRBJ1-4	.	CASSQRQPQGEKLFF	TGTGCCAGCTCACAGAGACAGCCCCAAGGTGAAAAACTGTTTTTT
.	TRBV6-4	TRBJ1-1	.	CASSDTQGNTEAFF	TGTGCCAGCAGTGACACCCAGGGGAACACTGAAGCTTTCTTT
.	TRBV6-5	TRBJ1-6	.	CASRLRLNSPLHF	TGTGCCAGCAGACTTCGCCTGAATTCACCCCTCCACTTT
.	TRBV10-3	TRBJ2-7	.	CAISEQTGEQQYF	TGTGCCATCAGTGAGCAAACGGGGGAACAGCAGTACTTC
.	TRBV14	TRBJ2-3	TRBD2	CASSHLAASTDTQYF	TGTGCCAGCAGCCACCTAGCGGCTAGCACAGATACGCAGTATTTT
.	TRBV18	TRBJ1-6	TRBD1	CASSPGQGNSPLHF	TGTGCCAGCTCACCGGGACAGGGAAATTCACCCCTCCACTTT
.	TRBV13	TRBJ1-2	TRBD1	CASSSYGTGAPYGYTF	TGTGCCAGCAGCTCGTACGGGACAGGGGCGCCCTATGGCTACACCTTC
.	TRBV7-2	TRBJ2-4	.	CASSPRLDGNIQYF	TGTGCCAGCAGCCCCCGACTAGACGGAAACATTCAGTACTTC
.	TRBV6-6	TRBJ2-2	.	CASSYSGSLAGELFF	TGTGCCAGCAGTTACTCCGGCAGTCTGGCCGGGGAGCTGTTTTTT
.	TRBV28	TRBJ1-1	.	CASSLSWTVGEAFF	TGTGCCAGCAGTTTATCTTGGACAGTGGGTGAGGCTTTCTTT
.	TRBV14	TRBJ1-3	TRBD1	CASSGQGGPGNTIYF	TGTGCCAGCAGCGGGCAGGGGGGGCCTGGAAACACCATATATTTT
.	TRBV6-5	TRBJ2-6	.	CASKRSGANVLTF	TGTGCCAGCAAGCGCTCTGGGGCCAACGTCCTGACTTTC
.	TRBV10-3	TRBJ1-1	TRBD1	CAISGTGGTEAFF	TGTGCCATCAGCGGGACAGGGGGCACTGAAGCTTTCTTT
.	TRBV7-3	TRBJ2-5	.	CASSLTGRGETQYF	TGTGCCAGCAGCTTAACGGGTCGGGGAGAGACCCAGTACTTC
.	TRBV19	TRBJ2-7	TRBD1	CASSIDRGGEQYF	TGTGCCAGTAGTATCGACAGGGGTGGAGAGCAGTACTTC
.	TRBV18	TRBJ2-7	.	CASSGDGSPYEQYF	TGTGCCAGCTCAGGAGACGGGTCGCCCTACGAGCAGTACTTC
.	TRBV18	TRBJ1-6	TRBD1	CASFRDRAGSPLHF	TGTGCCAGCTTCCGGGACAGGGCAGGCTCACCCCTCCACTTT